These 3 T cell receptor beta chains share one sample of origin, sequenced in a study of T cell responses to AZD1222 COVID-19 vaccine. Sequenced by immunoSEQ multiplex PCR; TCRdb stores in-frame clones only, minus some. The table includes around 180,000 clones, 70% to 90% detected once. Sequenced material: peripheral blood, taken on day 0 of AZD1222 vaccination. The source of these receptors is an adult in good health.

This clone occurred a few times. The V gene is TRBV7-8, the J gene TRBJ2-1; the match to TRBD1 covers 9 bases. The CDR3 is 17 amino acids. Germline V gene sequence: CDR1 SGHVS, CDR2 FQNEAQ. V dropped 5 bases and J dropped 2; count of bases not matched to a gene: 10. The CDR3, as DNA: TGTGCCAGCAGCGCAAGCTTGGGACAGGGAGCCTACAATGAGCAGTTCTTC. Translation: CASSASLGQGAYNEQFF.

J is TRBJ1-1 and V is TRBV28; no firm D call. V lost 3 bases and J lost 8, with 10 bases in between. The CDR3 consists of 12 residues. Germline V CDR1 and CDR2: MDHEN, SYDVKM. Here the CDR3 DNA reads TGTGCCAGCAGTTTCGGCGCCGGAGAAGCTTTCTTT. Amino acids: CASSFGAGEAFF. Full variable domain (missing parts from reference TRBV28 and TRBJ1-1): DVKVTQSSRYLVKRTGEKVFLECVQDMDHENMFWYRQDPGLGLRLIYFSYDVKMKEKGDIPEGYSVSREKKERFSLILESASTNQTSMYLCASSFGAGEAFFGQGTRLTVV.

This clone was seen a single time. CDR3 coding DNA: TGTGCCTGGAAGGGAGTAGCGGGGGGGCGTTCCTACAATGAGCAGTTCTTC. Protein: CAWKGVAGGRSYNEQFF. This chain links TRBV30 with TRBJ2-1; TRBD2 matches at 11 bases. The germline gives CDR1 GTSNPN, CDR2 SVGIG (reference sequence). The CDR3 consists of 17 residues. V lost 4 bases to trimming and J lost 1 base; unmatched junction nucleotides: 9.